Given below is one T cell receptor beta chain in context. The antigen is undetermined. Unrecorded immune exposures were likely, despite nominal health at sampling. The data stem from a study of cytomegalovirus exposure and HLA in healthy donors. At the level of the study: Unique TCRs from HLA-typed donors, some 85 million of them, were held in an early data release. Broader study findings: No immune exposure information besides CMV serostatus was available. Association of a missense DCLRE1C variant with TCR beta V- and J-gene trimming was reported in a later analysis.

PCR used 60 Vbeta primers and 13 Jbeta primers. TCRdb's copy holds only in-frame clones and misses some; the assay was immunoSEQ multiplex PCR. The sample contains roughly 190,000 clones, less than 80% of which appear only once. The CDR3 runs 15 residues. V lost 7 bases and J lost 4; bases outside the gene matches: 9. Germline V lookup: CDR1 MDHEN, CDR2 SYDVKM. The V gene is TRBV28, the J gene TRBJ2-1, with TRBD2 matching over 8 bases. Sequenced: PBMCs. The receptor's source is a man aged 40-49 years in good health and CMV-seronegative. CDR3 nucleotide sequence: TGTGCCAGCACCCTAAGGCGGGGGGTTTACAATGAGCAGTTCTTC. Protein product: CASTLRRGVYNEQFF.